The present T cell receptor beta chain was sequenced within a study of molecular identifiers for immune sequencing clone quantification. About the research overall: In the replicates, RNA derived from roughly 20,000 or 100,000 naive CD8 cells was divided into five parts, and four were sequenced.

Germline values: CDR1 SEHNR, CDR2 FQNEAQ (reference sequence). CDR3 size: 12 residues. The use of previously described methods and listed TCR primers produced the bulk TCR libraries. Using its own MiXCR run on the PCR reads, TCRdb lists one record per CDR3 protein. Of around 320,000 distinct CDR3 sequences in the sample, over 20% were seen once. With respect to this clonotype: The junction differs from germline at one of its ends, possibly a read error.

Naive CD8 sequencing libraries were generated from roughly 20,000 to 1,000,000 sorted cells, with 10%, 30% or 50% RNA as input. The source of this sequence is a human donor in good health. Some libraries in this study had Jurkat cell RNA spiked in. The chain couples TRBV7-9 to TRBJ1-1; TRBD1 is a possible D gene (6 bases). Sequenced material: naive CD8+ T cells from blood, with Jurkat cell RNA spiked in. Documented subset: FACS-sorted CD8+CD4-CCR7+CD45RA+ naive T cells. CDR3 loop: CANSLEQGEAFF. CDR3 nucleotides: TGTGCCAACAGCTTAGAACAGGGAGAAGCTTTCTTT.